A single sample gave rise to the 20 T cell receptor beta chains below, sequenced in a study of blood T cell repertoires in COVID-19 (TCRdb year 2020). The library came from the immunoSEQ multiplex PCR assay. This is the immuneACCESS table as TCRdb keeps it, with only in-frame sequences that have V and J called. A part of the clones is gone; compared with another copy, unresolved V genes explain less than half, and the rest is unexplained. The sample table records roughly 250,000 clones; 87% of these occur just once. The ten biggest clones cover approximately 7.5% of the sample. The source material was peripheral blood. These TCRs come from a man aged 55-75 years who had recovered from COVID-19.

The CDR3 region has the DNA TGTGCCAGCAGCCACTCTCCCGGGTACGAGCAGTACTTC. Translation gives CASSHSPGYEQYF. V and J are TRBV11-2 and TRBJ2-7, with D unresolved. The CDR3 spans 13 residues. The germline gives CDR1 SGHAT, CDR2 FQNNGV. V lost 5 bases and J 4 bases, leaving 12 bases between the germline ends.

This chain uses TRBV7-9 with TRBJ1-1, with D tentatively TRBD1 (6 bases). Deletions cut 0 bases from V and 2 bases from J, with 10 bases between. This CDR3 is built from 15 residues. In germline, CDR1 is SEHNR, CDR2 FQNEAQ (reference sequence). The CDR3 here is CASSLALRGNTEAFF. CDR3 nucleotides: TGTGCCAGCAGCTTAGCGCTCAGGGGTAACACTGAAGCTTTCTTT.

CDR3 region: CASSKETSVEEQPQHF. CDR3 nucleotide sequence: TGTGCCAGCAGCAAAGAAACCAGTGTGGAGGAGCAGCCCCAGCATTTT. The V call is TRBV21-1, the J call TRBJ1-5. TRBV21-1 is noted as a pseudogene. The CDR3 has 16 amino acids.

The rearrangement joins TRBV28 to TRBJ2-7, with 13 bases fitting TRBD2. With 5 bases clipped from V and 4 bases from J, the junction kept 8 bases outside the gene matches. The CDR3 has 16 residues. Germline-derived CDR1 and CDR2 are MDHEN and SYDVKM. CDR3 sequence reads: CASSTPTSGGPYEQYF. CDR3 bases: TGTGCCAGCAGTACGCCGACTAGCGGGGGGCCTTACGAGCAGTACTTC.

The chain uses TRBV2 and TRBJ1-2; D remains ambiguous. Germline CDR1 reads SNHLY; CDR2 reads FYNNEI. The CDR3 length is 12 residues. V gave up 6 bases and J gave up 4 bases, with 9 bases separating them. The CDR3 protein is CASSQDFYGYTF. The DNA of the CDR3 is TGTGCCAGCAGCCAGGACTTCTATGGCTACACCTTC.

The rearrangement uses TRBV2 and TRBJ2-3; possible D gene TRBD1, 6 bases. The V end was cut by 5 bases, the J end by 0 bases, with 18 bases between. Looked up from germline, CDR1 is SNHLY and CDR2 is FYNNEI. The CDR3 consists of 17 residues. CDR3 residues: CASSSMLGAASTDTQYF. The DNA for the CDR3 is TGTGCCAGCAGTAGTATGCTGGGGGCTGCTAGCACAGATACGCAGTATTTT.

The V and J genes are TRBV5-5 and TRBJ1-5; 7 bases map to TRBD1. Germline V lookup: CDR1 SGHKS, CDR2 YYEKEE (reference sequence). V was clipped by 2 bases and J by 8 bases; unmatched bases: 4. The CDR3 covers 13 residues. CDR3 protein: CASSLQGRKPQHF. CDR3 in DNA: TGTGCCAGCAGCTTACAGGGGCGGAAGCCCCAGCATTTT.

This clone was recorded a few times. The chain has TRBV20-1 and TRBJ2-3; D perhaps matches TRBD2 (8 bases). Trimming left V 3 bases short and J 1 base short, with 14 bases between. The CDR3 is 15 amino acids. The germline CDR1 and CDR2 sequences are DFQATT and SNEGSKA (reference sequence). The CDR3 protein is CSASNRGLGTDTQYF. The CDR3 DNA reads TGCAGTGCTAGTAACAGGGGACTAGGCACAGATACGCAGTATTTT.

The chain recombines TRBV28 with TRBJ2-7; perhaps TRBD1 as D (6 bases). CDR1 MDHEN and CDR2 SYDVKM come from the germline V gene. V was cut by 3 bases and J by 0 bases, with 12 bases left in between. The CDR3 loop spans 15 amino acids. The CDR3 nucleotides are TGTGCCAGCAGTTTTGCCAGGGGAAGCTCCTACGAGCAGTACTTC. Translating gives CASSFARGSSYEQYF. Full variable domain (outside the CDR3, taken from reference TRBV28 and TRBJ2-7): DVKVTQSSRYLVKRTGEKVFLECVQDMDHENMFWYRQDPGLGLRLIYFSYDVKMKEKGDIPEGYSVSREKKERFSLILESASTNQTSMYLCASSFARGSSYEQYFGPGTRLTVT.

This clone appeared a single time. V gene TRBV3-1 (or the pseudogene TRBV3-2) combines with J gene TRBJ2-1; no reliable D call. Germline V gene data show CDR1 as LGHDT and CDR2 as YNNKEL (reference sequence). The CDR3 length is 15 residues. The V gene lost 4 bases and the J gene lost 5 bases, with 15 bases spanning the gap. Here the CDR3 DNA reads TGTGCCAGCAGCCTTTCGGAGACCCCGAACAATGAGCAGTTCTTC. It encodes CASSLSETPNNEQFF.

The J gene is TRBJ1-4, the V gene TRBV5-1; TRBD1 matches at 8 bases. Losses at the gene ends were 0 bases for V and 0 bases for J; bases not matched to a gene: 13. Germline V gene data show CDR1 as SGHRS and CDR2 as YFSETQ. The CDR3 has 20 amino acids. In DNA form, the CDR3 reads TGCGCCAGCAGCTTGGAAGCCTCGAGGACAGGGTTTTCAACTAATGAAAAACTGTTTTTT. It yields the protein CASSLEASRTGFSTNEKLFF.

The CDR3 loop is CASSPREGQGIGNYGYTF. CDR3 nucleotides: TGTGCCAGCTCACCACGAGAAGGACAGGGGATCGGAAACTATGGCTACACCTTC. The chain links TRBV18 to TRBJ1-2; 9 positions agree with TRBD1. The CDR3 spans 18 residues. Per the germline V gene, CDR1 is KGHSH and CDR2 is LQKENI. Trimming at V came to 1 base and at J to 2 bases, leaving 11 bases not matched to a gene.

In its sample, this clone was seen once. V is TRBV5-1 and J is TRBJ2-7; TRBD1 matches 9 bases. CDR3 length: 14 amino acids. Unmatched junction bases numbered 9, after V lost 5 bases and J lost 6 bases. Germline CDR1 and CDR2: SGHRS and YFSETQ. CDR3 region: CASSRGTGPLEQYF. CDR3 nucleotide sequence: TGCGCCAGCAGTAGGGGGACAGGGCCGCTCGAGCAGTACTTC.

The chain joins TRBV5-1 to TRBJ1-1; 10 bases align to TRBD1. This CDR3 has 15 amino acids. Losses at the gene ends were 4 bases for V and 5 bases for J; bases not matched to a gene: 8. Per the germline V gene, CDR1 is SGHRS and CDR2 is YFSETQ. CDR3: CASSTATGGRTEAFF. The CDR3 region has the DNA TGCGCCAGCAGCACCGCGACAGGGGGCAGGACTGAAGCTTTCTTT.

This sequence joins TRBV5-6 and TRBJ1-5, with 7 bases identical to TRBD1. J lost 5 bases, V lost 2 bases, and 7 bases had no gene match. This CDR3 comprises 15 residues. From germline, CDR1 is SGHDT and CDR2 YYEEEE. In DNA form, the CDR3 reads TGTGCCAGCAGCTTAGGGACAGCAGAATATCAGCCCCAGCATTTT. This sequence encodes CASSLGTAEYQPQHF.

The CDR3 is CATSRNPPPDTQYF. In nucleotides, the CDR3 is TGTGCCACCAGCAGAAATCCCCCCCCGGATACGCAGTATTTT. The V call is TRBV15, the J call TRBJ2-3; D gene uncertain. The V end was cut by 2 bases, the J end by 6 bases, with 12 bases between. Germline V gene sequence: CDR1 LNHNV, CDR2 YYDKDF (reference sequence). The CDR3 runs to 14 residues.

J is TRBJ1-2 and V is TRBV7-9, with 8 bases lining up with TRBD1. The CDR3 contains 14 residues. Germline CDR1 SEHNR, CDR2 FQNEAQ (reference sequence). V lost 3 bases and J lost 4; bases outside the gene matches: 4. The CDR3 is CASSLGQAFYGYTF. The DNA of the CDR3 is TGTGCCAGCAGCTTGGGACAGGCCTTCTATGGCTACACCTTC.

This rearrangement joins TRBV5-6 to TRBJ2-7; TRBD1 aligns across 9 bases. From germline, CDR1 is SGHDT and CDR2 YYEEEE. The V segment lost 4 bases and the J segment 7 bases; nucleotides outside the gene matches: 12. This CDR3 has 15 amino acids. CDR3 sequence: CASSPLGQGPIEQYF. In nucleotides, the CDR3 is TGTGCCAGCAGCCCATTGGGACAGGGCCCGATTGAGCAGTACTTC.

This rearrangement joins TRBV4-1 to TRBJ1-5; perhaps TRBD1 as D (5 bases). Germline-derived CDR1 and CDR2 are MGHRA and YSYEKL. The CDR3 covers 21 residues. V was clipped by 3 bases and J by 1 base, with 28 bases between them. The CDR3 region has the DNA TGCGCCAGCAGCCATCGGACCCGGGGGATTGCGGGAGCCTGGAGCAATCAGCCCCAGCATTTT. It encodes CASSHRTRGIAGAWSNQPQHF.

This sequence joins TRBV5-8 and TRBJ1-2, with D possibly matching TRBD1 (6 bases). Per germline, CDR1 SGHTS and CDR2 YDEGEE. This CDR3 is built from 13 residues. The germline V and J ends were trimmed by 2 bases and 4 bases, with 9 bases remaining between them. CDR3 in DNA: TGTGCCAGCAGCTTCGGGGGGCTCTATGGCTACACCTTC. It codes for CASSFGGLYGYTF.